The 26 T cell receptor beta chains below come from one sample, sequenced in a study of cytomegalovirus exposure and HLA in healthy donors. A multiplex PCR was run with 60 Vbeta primers and 13 Jbeta primers. TCRdb keeps only in-frame clones here, not all; method: immunoSEQ multiplex PCR. This sample has 150,000 to 200,000 clones; 70% to 90% occur once, and the top ten carry around 2%. The source material was PBMCs. Receptors were obtained from a woman younger than 35 in good health and CMV-seropositive.

V is TRBV7-2 and J is TRBJ1-3; unclear D gene. V was trimmed by 3 bases and J by 6 bases, leaving 18 bases between them. This CDR3 spans 16 amino acids. The germline CDR1 and CDR2 sequences are SGHTA and FQGNSA. The CDR3 DNA reads as TGTGCCAGCAGCTTTAAACCCGCGGGATTTCAAAACACCATATATTTT. The encoded protein is CASSFKPAGFQNTIYF.

This clone has just a few counts. This rearrangement joins TRBV25-1 to TRBJ1-3; TRBD1 is a possible D gene (5 bases). Per the germline V gene, CDR1 is MGHDK and CDR2 is SYGVNS. CDR3 size: 14 residues. V was pared by 8 bases and J by 9 bases, with 20 bases between. The chain's CDR3 is CASHQKGVDGTIYF. The CDR3, as DNA: TGTGCCAGCCATCAGAAAGGGGTGGATGGCACCATATATTTT.

The chain is built from TRBV7-9 and TRBJ1-6; no clear D. Germline V gene data show CDR1 as SEHNR and CDR2 as FQNEAQ (reference sequence). V shed 6 bases and J shed 7 bases, with 7 bases lying between them. This CDR3 region has 12 residues. The CDR3 DNA is TGTGCCAGCAGGATCGGGAATTCACCCCTCCACTTT. Its translation is CASRIGNSPLHF.

To note about this clone: The junction shows a germline mismatch at one end, possibly a read error. This chain uses TRBV5-1 with TRBJ2-3; a possible D gene is TRBD1 (6 bases). The CDR3 contains 13 residues. CDR1 is SGHRS and CDR2 is YFSETQ in the germline V gene. The CDR3 DNA sequence: TGCGCCAGCAGCTTGTACAGGGATAGAGGTTTGAATTTT. This sequence encodes CASSLYRDRGLNF. The whole variable domain, filled in from reference TRBV5-1 and TRBJ2-3, reads KAGVTQTPRYLIKTRGQQVTLSCSPISGHRSVSWYQQTPGQGLQFLFEYFSETQRNKGNFPGRFSGRQFSNSRSEMNVSTLELGDSALYLCASSLYRDRGLNFGPGTRLTVL.

The CDR3 DNA sequence: TGTGCCATCAGTGATGAGGGCGGAGAGACCCAGTACTTC. Protein: CAISDEGGETQYF. The chain has TRBV10-3 and TRBJ2-5; possibly TRBD2 for D (5 bases). This CDR3 is 13 amino acids long. V was pared by 3 bases and J by 4 bases, with 9 bases between. The germline V gene encodes CDR1 ENHRY and CDR2 SYGVKD.

The V call is TRBV5-6, the J call TRBJ1-4; D not certain. Trimming stripped 4 bases from V and 5 bases from J, with 9 bases between. The CDR3 consists of 13 residues. Per the germline V gene, CDR1 is SGHDT and CDR2 is YYEEEE. CDR3 amino acids: CASSKRFNEKLFF. The CDR3 DNA reads as TGTGCCAGCAGCAAACGGTTCAATGAAAAACTGTTTTTT.

The genes are TRBV10-2 and TRBJ1-4, with TRBD1 as a possible D gene (5 bases). The CDR3 contains 15 residues. The V end lost 3 bases, the J end lost 7 bases, and 15 bases lay between the germline ends. Germline V lookup: CDR1 WSHSY, CDR2 SAAADI. This chain's CDR3 is CASSDSRQTTEKLFF. The CDR3 DNA reads TGCGCCAGCAGTGATTCGCGACAGACGACTGAAAAACTGTTTTTT.

The chain links TRBV6-6 to TRBJ1-5, with D unclear. Germline CDR1 is MNHNY and CDR2 is SVGAGI (reference sequence). The germline V and J ends were trimmed by 2 bases and 4 bases, with 12 bases remaining between them. There are 15 residues in the CDR3. The DNA of the CDR3 is TGTGCCAGCAGTTACGGCAGGTCTATAAATCAGCCCCAGCATTTT. Its translation is CASSYGRSINQPQHF.

The chain links TRBV6-1 to TRBJ2-5; 10 bases line up with TRBD1. This CDR3 comprises 15 residues. From germline, CDR1 is MNHNS and CDR2 SASEGT. The junction had 6 bases not matched to a gene; V was cut back by 6 bases and J by 2 bases. The CDR3 nucleotides read TGTGCCAGCAGGGATTGGGGACAGGGGCAAGAGACCCAGTACTTC. Translating gives CASRDWGQGQETQYF.

The V and J genes are TRBV10-1 and TRBJ2-7; TRBD1 aligns across 7 bases. After removal of 7 bases from V and 5 bases from J, the junction contained 23 bases not matched to a gene. The CDR3 length is 18 residues. Per germline, CDR1 WNHNN and CDR2 SYGVQD (reference sequence). This CDR3 is CASTLTGNRTPMYDEQYF. CDR3 sequence (DNA): TGCGCCAGCACCCTGACAGGGAATCGTACCCCAATGTACGACGAGCAGTACTTC.

The chain employs TRBV28 and TRBJ1-5; 9 positions match TRBD1. V shed 6 bases, J shed 15 bases, and the junction held 21 bases outside the gene matches. CDR1 is MDHEN, CDR2 SYDVKM, per germline. The CDR3 runs 16 residues. In nucleotides, the CDR3 is TGTGCCAGCAGCCCCTTAGGGCTCTCCGGGACAGGGAAAGTGCATTTT. Amino acid sequence: CASSPLGLSGTGKVHF.

The chain carries TRBV5-1 and TRBJ2-1, with TRBD1 matching over 7 bases. CDR1 and CDR2 (germline): SGHRS, YFSETQ. V dropped 0 bases and J dropped 0; count of bases not matched to a gene: 3. The CDR3 covers 16 residues. DNA of the CDR3: TGCGCCAGCAGCTTGGAAGGGACAGACTCCTACAATGAGCAGTTCTTC. The encoded protein is CASSLEGTDSYNEQFF.

The count of this clone is one. This chain links TRBV27 with TRBJ1-3, with D perhaps matching TRBD1 (5 bases). The CDR3 has 16 amino acids. Germline CDR1 reads MNHEY; CDR2 reads SMNVEV (reference sequence). Trimming cost V 3 bases and J 0 bases, with 12 bases left between them. The CDR3 loop is CASSFNRPSSGNTIYF. For the CDR3, the DNA is TGTGCCAGCAGTTTCAACAGGCCGAGCTCTGGAAACACCATATATTTT.

CDR3 region: CASSDGHPNTEAFF. The CDR3, as DNA: TGTGCCAGCAGTGACGGACACCCGAACACTGAAGCTTTCTTT. The chain couples TRBV2 to TRBJ1-1; D is possibly TRBD1 (5 bases). V was clipped by 3 bases and J by 1 base, with 9 bases between them. The CDR3 totals 14 residues. Germline-derived CDR1 and CDR2 are SNHLY and FYNNEI.

The V and J genes are TRBV7-6 and TRBJ2-1, with TRBD1 matching over 10 bases. The junction had 5 bases not matched to a gene; V was cut back by 2 bases and J by 10 bases. CDR3 length equals 14 residues. Germline V gene lookup returns CDR1 SGHVS and CDR2 FNYEAQ. CDR3 loop: CASSLPGTGEEQFF. As DNA, the CDR3 is TGTGCCAGCAGCTTACCCGGGACAGGGGAAGAGCAGTTCTTC.

This rearrangement joins TRBV19 to TRBJ2-1, with no clear D. Trimming took off 6 bases at V and 4 bases at J, with 16 bases between the two ends. The germline V gene encodes CDR1 LNHDA and CDR2 SQIVND (reference sequence). The CDR3 covers 15 residues. DNA for the CDR3: TGTGCCAGTAGATCCTCACCGGGTGGTTACAATGAGCAGTTCTTC. This encodes CASRSSPGGYNEQFF.

This sequence joins TRBV4-1 and TRBJ1-1; 8 nucleotides agree with TRBD1. Per germline, CDR1 MGHRA and CDR2 YSYEKL. The CDR3 is 14 residues long. V lost 3 bases to trimming and J lost 4 bases; unmatched junction nucleotides: 4. The CDR3 sequence is CASSHTGGGTEAFF. The CDR3 coding sequence is TGCGCCAGCAGCCACACAGGGGGTGGCACTGAAGCTTTCTTT.

The V and J genes are TRBV5-5 and TRBJ1-5; a weak D match, TRBD1 (6 bases). CDR3 length: 15 amino acids. Trimming left V 2 bases short and J 3 bases short, with 12 bases between. The germline V gene encodes CDR1 SGHKS and CDR2 YYEKEE (reference sequence). DNA of the CDR3: TGTGCCAGCAGCTTCGATGGACAGAACAATCAGCCCCAGCATTTT. Residues: CASSFDGQNNQPQHF.

The chain carries TRBV13 and TRBJ1-3; D remains unclear. CDR1 is PRHDT and CDR2 is FYEKMQ in the germline V gene (reference sequence). The CDR3 runs 14 residues. The V and J ends lost 4 bases and 2 bases respectively, with 9 bases between them. This chain's CDR3 is CASSSSRAGNTIYF. CDR3 nucleotides: TGTGCCAGCAGCTCCTCGAGGGCTGGAAACACCATATATTTT.

CDR3 bases: TGTGCCAGCATGTTCCGCGGGGAGCTGTTTTTT. It yields the protein CASMFRGELFF. The V and J genes are TRBV2 and TRBJ2-2; no firm D call. CDR1 is SNHLY, CDR2 FYNNEI, per germline. With 7 bases removed from V and 7 bases from J, the gap between germline ends came to 7 bases. There are 11 residues in the CDR3. The full variable domain, rest sourced from reference TRBV2 and TRBJ2-2, is EPEVTQTPSHQVTQMGQEVILRCVPISNHLYFYWYRQILGQKVEFLVSFYNNEISEKSEIFDDQFSVERPDGSNFTLKIRSTKLEDSAMYFCASMFRGELFFGEGSRLTVL.

The chain is built from TRBV7-3 and TRBJ2-1; D is ambiguous. Between the trimmed V and J ends, which lost 4 bases and 6 bases, there was a span of 10 bases. The germline CDR1 and CDR2 sequences are SGHTA and FQGTGA. The CDR3 contains 13 residues. CDR3 sequence: CASSSISGNEQFF. The CDR3 coding sequence is TGTGCCAGCAGCTCCATCTCGGGCAATGAGCAGTTCTTC.

The genes are TRBV5-6 and TRBJ1-5; the D gene is possibly TRBD1 (5 bases). The V gene's germline CDR1 is SGHDT and CDR2 YYEEEE. V lost 3 bases to trimming and J lost 4 bases, with 11 bases between them. The CDR3 runs to 14 residues. The DNA of the CDR3 is TGTGCCAGCAGCTCAGGACATTATAATCAGCCCCAGCATTTT. Translated, it gives CASSSGHYNQPQHF.

The V call is TRBV9, the J call TRBJ2-3, with TRBD2 identical over 8 bases. V dropped 0 bases and J dropped 3; count of bases not matched to a gene: 3. The germline gives CDR1 SGDLS, CDR2 YYNGEE. The CDR3 spans 15 residues. CDR3 loop: CASSVGTSSTDTQYF. CDR3 nucleotides: TGTGCCAGCAGCGTAGGGACTAGCTCAACAGATACGCAGTATTTT.

The chain combines TRBV2 with TRBJ2-5; 7 bases align to TRBD1. The CDR3 sequence is 13 residues long. After removal of 8 bases from V and 5 bases from J, the junction contained 8 bases not matched to a gene. CDR1 and CDR2 (germline): SNHLY, FYNNEI. The CDR3 loop reads CASLNRGWETQYF. The CDR3 coding sequence is TGTGCCAGCCTGAACAGGGGATGGGAGACCCAGTACTTC.

The chain uses TRBV6-4 and TRBJ2-1, with 10 bases lining up with TRBD1. This CDR3 contains 14 residues. V shed 6 bases, J shed 6 bases, and the junction held 5 bases outside the gene matches. Looked up from germline, CDR1 is MRHNA and CDR2 is SNTAGT. The CDR3 nucleotides read TGTGCCAGCAGCGCAGGACAGGGGGGCAATGAGCAGTTCTTC. This encodes CASSAGQGGNEQFF.

The gene calls are TRBV7-9 and TRBJ1-2, with 7 bases aligning to TRBD1. The CDR3 contains 15 residues. V was clipped by 1 base and J by 8 bases; unmatched bases: 10. Germline-derived CDR1 and CDR2 are SEHNR and FQNEAQ (reference sequence). The CDR3 DNA follows: TGTGCCAGCAGCTTAGATTACGAGGGGGCGGGCGGCTACACCTTC. This translates into CASSLDYEGAGGYTF.